The rows below give T cell receptor beta chains drawn from one sample of a study of T cell responses to AZD1222 COVID-19 vaccine. Only in-frame clones appear in the TCRdb table, and some are missing; sequencing was by immunoSEQ multiplex PCR. The sample has about 180,000 clones; approximately 92% are singletons. This sample comprised peripheral blood, obtained 28 days after the second dose of the MenACWY control vaccine. The receptors derive from an adult who received the MenACWY meningococcal vaccine as a control. Both conserved end residues are part of each CDR3. The order of the fields is V gene, D gene, clone size, CDR3 length, J gene, CDR3 DNA, CDR3 protein. The D gene is left open where the match is weak. Size tells how often a clone was seen (once, few, many) or the class of an expanded clone, and some rows leave it out.

v_call: TRBV12-5
d_call: NA
clone_size: NA
cdr3_length: 13
j_call: TRBJ1-1
cdr3_nt: TGTGCTAGTGGTTTGGAACAGCACACTGAAGCTTTCTTT
cdr3_aa: CASGLEQHTEAFF

v_call: TRBV28
d_call: TRBD1
clone_size: NA
cdr3_length: 15
j_call: TRBJ2-1
cdr3_nt: TGTGCCAGCACCTTATCCGGGACAGGGTCCAATGAGCAGTTCTTC
cdr3_aa: CASTLSGTGSNEQFF

v_call: TRBV7-9
d_call: NA
clone_size: few
cdr3_length: 14
j_call: TRBJ1-1
cdr3_nt: TGTGCCAGCAGCTCAGGGACCTCAAACACTGAAGCTTTCTTT
cdr3_aa: CASSSGTSNTEAFF

v_call: TRBV30
d_call: NA
clone_size: NA
cdr3_length: 12
j_call: TRBJ1-2
cdr3_nt: TGTGCCTGGAGGGTGCAGGGTTATGGCTACACCTTC
cdr3_aa: CAWRVQGYGYTF

v_call: TRBV27
d_call: TRBD1
clone_size: NA
cdr3_length: 15
j_call: TRBJ1-6
cdr3_nt: TGTGCCAGCAGTTGGGGGACAGGGGTTGATTCACCCCTCCACTTT
cdr3_aa: CASSWGTGVDSPLHF

v_call: TRBV19
d_call: TRBD1
clone_size: once
cdr3_length: 14
j_call: TRBJ2-1
cdr3_nt: TGTGCCACCCTCGGACAGGGTCTCTACAATGAGCAGTTCTTC
cdr3_aa: CATLGQGLYNEQFF

v_call: TRBV7-8
d_call: TRBD1
clone_size: NA
cdr3_length: 15
j_call: TRBJ1-5
cdr3_nt: TGTGCCAGCAGCCGGACAGGGGGGGGCAATCAGCCCCAGCATTTT
cdr3_aa: CASSRTGGGNQPQHF

v_call: TRBV24-1
d_call: NA
clone_size: NA
cdr3_length: 16
j_call: TRBJ1-1
cdr3_nt: TGTGCCACCAGTGATTCAACTCACAGGACGGTCGGCGGAGCTTTCTTT
cdr3_aa: CATSDSTHRTVGGAFF

v_call: TRBV5-1
d_call: NA
clone_size: NA
cdr3_length: 13
j_call: TRBJ2-1
cdr3_nt: TGCGCCAGCAGCTTGGAGCCAGGGGGGTATTGGTTCTTC
cdr3_aa: CASSLEPGGYWFF

v_call: TRBV6-5
d_call: TRBD2
clone_size: NA
cdr3_length: 15
j_call: TRBJ2-1
cdr3_nt: TGTGCCAGCAGAAGGAGCGGGGGGGCTGTGAATGAGCAGTTCTTC
cdr3_aa: CASRRSGGAVNEQFF

v_call: TRBV5-6
d_call: TRBD1
clone_size: NA
cdr3_length: 14
j_call: TRBJ1-1
cdr3_nt: TGTGCCAGCAGCTTGGCGGACAGGGGCCCGGTGGCTTTCTTT
cdr3_aa: CASSLADRGPVAFF

v_call: TRBV30
d_call: NA
clone_size: NA
cdr3_length: 12
j_call: TRBJ1-4
cdr3_nt: TGTGCCTGGTGCAGGGATAATGAAAAACTGTTTTTT
cdr3_aa: CAWCRDNEKLFF

v_call: TRBV24-1
d_call: NA
clone_size: NA
cdr3_length: 12
j_call: TRBJ1-5
cdr3_nt: TGTGCCACCACCCCCCCCCGGCAGCCCCAGCATTTT
cdr3_aa: CATTPPRQPQHF

v_call: TRBV25-1
d_call: NA
clone_size: NA
cdr3_length: 14
j_call: TRBJ2-3
cdr3_nt: TGTGCCAGCAGTGTGGCAACAGGTGCTAATACGCAGTATTTT
cdr3_aa: CASSVATGANTQYF

v_call: TRBV19
d_call: NA
clone_size: NA
cdr3_length: 13
j_call: TRBJ2-5
cdr3_nt: TGTGCCAGTAGTGGGGGGGGGCGTGAGACCCAGTACTTC
cdr3_aa: CASSGGGRETQYF

v_call: TRBV28
d_call: NA
clone_size: once
cdr3_length: 15
j_call: TRBJ1-5
cdr3_nt: TGTGCCAGCAGTTTATATCTCCGGACTGGGCAGCCCCAGCATTTT
cdr3_aa: CASSLYLRTGQPQHF

v_call: TRBV18
d_call: NA
clone_size: NA
cdr3_length: 17
j_call: TRBJ1-1
cdr3_nt: TGTGCCAGCTCACCATTTCAGGGGCGCACCTTGAACACTGAAGCTTTCTTT
cdr3_aa: CASSPFQGRTLNTEAFF

v_call: TRBV6-1
d_call: NA
clone_size: NA
cdr3_length: 15
j_call: TRBJ2-7
cdr3_nt: TGTGCCAGCAGTGAACGGACTCCGGCACCCTACGAGCAGTACTTC
cdr3_aa: CASSERTPAPYEQYF

v_call: TRBV20-1
d_call: TRBD1
clone_size: NA
cdr3_length: 14
j_call: TRBJ2-1
cdr3_nt: TGCAGTGCTAGTCTGGGGACAGGGGCCCCAGGGCAGTTCTTC
cdr3_aa: CSASLGTGAPGQFF

v_call: TRBV19
d_call: TRBD2
clone_size: NA
cdr3_length: 16
j_call: TRBJ2-7
cdr3_nt: TGTGCCAGTAGTATAGCGGGGGGGCTAGCGGTCTACGAGCAGTACTTC
cdr3_aa: CASSIAGGLAVYEQYF

v_call: TRBV7-2
d_call: NA
clone_size: NA
cdr3_length: 14
j_call: TRBJ2-3
cdr3_nt: TGTGCCAGCAGCTTTTCCAGCAGAACAGATACGCAGTATTTT
cdr3_aa: CASSFSSRTDTQYF

v_call: TRBV5-4
d_call: TRBD1
clone_size: NA
cdr3_length: 15
j_call: TRBJ1-5
cdr3_nt: TGTGCCAGCAGCACACAGGGGGCGAGCAATCAGCCCCAGCATTTT
cdr3_aa: CASSTQGASNQPQHF

v_call: TRBV11-3
d_call: NA
clone_size: NA
cdr3_length: 16
j_call: TRBJ2-1
cdr3_nt: TGTGCCAGCAGCTATGGGCTCGGGCGGGGTTACAATGAGCAGTTCTTC
cdr3_aa: CASSYGLGRGYNEQFF

v_call: TRBV11-2
d_call: NA
clone_size: NA
cdr3_length: 13
j_call: TRBJ2-7
cdr3_nt: TGTGCCAGCAGCCGACTAGAAGGTTCCGAGCAGTACTTC
cdr3_aa: CASSRLEGSEQYF

v_call: TRBV30
d_call: TRBD2
clone_size: NA
cdr3_length: 13
j_call: TRBJ2-7
cdr3_nt: TGTGCCTGGACTAGCGGGGGGCGATACGAGCAGTACTTC
cdr3_aa: CAWTSGGRYEQYF

v_call: TRBV5-5
d_call: NA
clone_size: NA
cdr3_length: 15
j_call: TRBJ2-1
cdr3_nt: TGTGCCAGCAGCCCGCCGGTATTTCTGGAAACCGTGCAGTTCTTC
cdr3_aa: CASSPPVFLETVQFF

v_call: TRBV2
d_call: TRBD1
clone_size: NA
cdr3_length: 16
j_call: TRBJ2-7
cdr3_nt: TGTGCCAGTTTACCGCTCCGGGACAGGGATGCCTACGAGCAGTACTTC
cdr3_aa: CASLPLRDRDAYEQYF

v_call: TRBV6-2/TRBV6-3
d_call: NA
clone_size: NA
cdr3_length: 11
j_call: TRBJ2-3
cdr3_nt: TGTGCCAGCAGCGAGCGGGATACGCAGTATTTT
cdr3_aa: CASSERDTQYF

v_call: TRBV12-3/TRBV12-4
d_call: NA
clone_size: few
cdr3_length: 13
j_call: TRBJ1-6
cdr3_nt: TGTGCCAGCCTGGCAGGGCCTAATTCACCCCTCCACTTT
cdr3_aa: CASLAGPNSPLHF

v_call: TRBV29-1
d_call: NA
clone_size: NA
cdr3_length: 15
j_call: TRBJ1-1
cdr3_nt: TGCAGCGTCCCCCAGCAGGGATTCGGTAATACTGAAGCTTTCTTT
cdr3_aa: CSVPQQGFGNTEAFF

v_call: TRBV28
d_call: NA
clone_size: NA
cdr3_length: 18
j_call: TRBJ1-2
cdr3_nt: TGTGCCAGCAGTTTACTGGGGTTCGATCCCAGGGGAGGCTATGGCTACACCTTC
cdr3_aa: CASSLLGFDPRGGYGYTF

v_call: TRBV3-1/TRBV3-2
d_call: NA
clone_size: NA
cdr3_length: 15
j_call: TRBJ1-2
cdr3_nt: TGTGCCAGCAGCCAAGACGGCAGTGGGTGGAGGGGCTACACCTTC
cdr3_aa: CASSQDGSGWRGYTF

v_call: TRBV13
d_call: NA
clone_size: few
cdr3_length: 14
j_call: TRBJ1-6
cdr3_nt: TGTGCCAGCAGCCTAAGGGGGGGCGATTCACCCCTCCACTTT
cdr3_aa: CASSLRGGDSPLHF

v_call: TRBV11-2
d_call: NA
clone_size: NA
cdr3_length: 16
j_call: TRBJ2-1
cdr3_nt: TGTGCCAGCAGCCCGGGTCTAATGGCCACTCTCAATGAGCAGTTCTTC
cdr3_aa: CASSPGLMATLNEQFF

v_call: TRBV2
d_call: TRBD1
clone_size: NA
cdr3_length: 16
j_call: TRBJ1-3
cdr3_nt: TGTGCCAGCAGTGAAAGGACGGGACAGGTGGGAAACACCATATATTTT
cdr3_aa: CASSERTGQVGNTIYF

v_call: TRBV30
d_call: TRBD1
clone_size: NA
cdr3_length: 13
j_call: TRBJ2-3
cdr3_nt: TGTGCCTGGAGTGTCCAGGGGGCAGATACGCAGTATTTT
cdr3_aa: CAWSVQGADTQYF

v_call: TRBV6-5
d_call: TRBD1
clone_size: NA
cdr3_length: 15
j_call: TRBJ1-1
cdr3_nt: TGTGCCAGCAGTCTCCAGGGGGCTCTTTACACTGAAGCTTTCTTT
cdr3_aa: CASSLQGALYTEAFF

v_call: TRBV6-5
d_call: TRBD2
clone_size: NA
cdr3_length: 16
j_call: TRBJ2-5
cdr3_nt: TGTGCCAGCAGTTACTCATCGGCGGGGGGCCAAGAGACCCAGTACTTC
cdr3_aa: CASSYSSAGGQETQYF

v_call: TRBV10-2
d_call: NA
clone_size: NA
cdr3_length: 15
j_call: TRBJ2-6
cdr3_nt: TGCGCCAGCAGTGAGGAAGGAACTGGGGCCAACGTCCTGACTTTC
cdr3_aa: CASSEEGTGANVLTF

v_call: TRBV6-1
d_call: NA
clone_size: NA
cdr3_length: 15
j_call: TRBJ1-2
cdr3_nt: TGTGCCAGCAGTGAACCAACTCTGGGGTACTATGGCTACACCTTC
cdr3_aa: CASSEPTLGYYGYTF

v_call: TRBV4-1
d_call: TRBD1
clone_size: NA
cdr3_length: 16
j_call: TRBJ1-2
cdr3_nt: TGCGCCAGCAGCCCAGGCCCCGGGGGAGGGGGCAATGGCTACACCTTC
cdr3_aa: CASSPGPGGGGNGYTF

v_call: TRBV3-1/TRBV3-2
d_call: TRBD2
clone_size: NA
cdr3_length: 15
j_call: TRBJ2-3
cdr3_nt: TGTGCCAGCAGCCCGCGGGAGGGAAGGACAGATACGCAGTATTTT
cdr3_aa: CASSPREGRTDTQYF